This T cell receptor (beta chain) is drawn from a study of cytomegalovirus exposure and HLA in healthy donors. The study, taken as a whole, reports: Among TCR sequences, most were rare, though some public TCRs appeared in many donors. Only CMV serostatus was available as immune exposure information. In an earlier analysis, about 87% or about 30%: the productive usage of most TCR beta V segments.

Germline V gene data show CDR1 as SGHRS and CDR2 as YFSETQ. V trimming: 5 bases; J trimming: 7 bases; junction bases outside the gene matches: 8. The CDR3 is made up of 14 amino acids. Primers: 60 Vbeta forward and 13 Jbeta reverse. Clones were read by immunoSEQ multiplex PCR, and TCRdb kept only the in-frame ones, dropping some. The sample consists of 160,000 or so clones, roughly 84% of them appearing once. Remarks on this clone: The antigen is unknown.

The TCR comes from a man aged 50-60 years in good health and CMV-seropositive. The gene calls are TRBV5-1 and TRBJ2-7; 11 nucleotides agree with TRBD1. Sequenced sample: PBMCs. CDR3 amino acids: CASSPGQGAGEQYV. As DNA, the CDR3 is TGCGCCAGCAGTCCAGGACAGGGGGCTGGGGAGCAGTACGTC.